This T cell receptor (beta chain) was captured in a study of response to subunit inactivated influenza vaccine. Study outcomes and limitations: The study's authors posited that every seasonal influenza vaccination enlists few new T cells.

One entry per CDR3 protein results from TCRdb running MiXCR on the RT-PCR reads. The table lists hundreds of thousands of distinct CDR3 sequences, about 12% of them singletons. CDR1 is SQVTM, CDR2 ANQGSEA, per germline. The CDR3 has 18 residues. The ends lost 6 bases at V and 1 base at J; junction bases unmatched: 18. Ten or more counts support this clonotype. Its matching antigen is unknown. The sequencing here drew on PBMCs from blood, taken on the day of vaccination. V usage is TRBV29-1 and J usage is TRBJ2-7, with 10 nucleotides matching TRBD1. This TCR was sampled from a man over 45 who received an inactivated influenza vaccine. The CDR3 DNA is TGCAGCGTCCGAGAAGCATACTCCGGGACAGGGGTATCCTACGAGCAGTACTTC. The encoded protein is CSVREAYSGTGVSYEQYF.